The 29 T cell receptor beta chains below were found in one sample sequenced in a study of blood T cell repertoires in COVID-19. The data were produced by immunoSEQ multiplex PCR, yet TCRdb's version contains in-frame clones alone and is incomplete. Among a few hundred thousand clones listed, roughly 82% were seen once. The sequenced sample was peripheral blood. These receptors all stem from a man aged 45-60 years with active or convalescent COVID-19.

The chain is built from TRBV12-3 or TRBV12-4 and TRBJ2-3; D is ambiguous. The CDR3 extends over 11 amino acids. V was shortened by 2 bases and J by 7 bases, with 4 bases between the two germline ends. The chain's CDR3 is CASSLSYTQYF. In nucleotides, the CDR3 is TGTGCCAGCAGTTTATCCTATACGCAGTATTTT.

V gene TRBV11-2 combines with J gene TRBJ1-4; 7 nucleotides match TRBD1. Losses at the gene ends were 2 bases for V and 5 bases for J; bases not matched to a gene: 5. The length of the CDR3 is 15 residues. The germline gives CDR1 SGHAT, CDR2 FQNNGV. Here the CDR3 DNA reads TGTGCCAGCAGCTTAATGACAGGGTCGAATGAAAAACTGTTTTTT. It specifies CASSLMTGSNEKLFF.

This clone was seen only a few times. The chain links TRBV13 to TRBJ1-1, with D hard to call. CDR1 PRHDT and CDR2 FYEKMQ come from the germline V gene (reference sequence). V lost 0 bases, J lost 5 bases, and 10 bases lay in between. The CDR3 extends over 14 amino acids. For the CDR3, the DNA is TGTGCCAGCAGCTTAGGCCCGGGAGGGACTGAAGCTTTCTTT. This encodes CASSLGPGGTEAFF.

Comment on this clone: This same CDR3 is encoded by further DNA sequences in the sample. The chain employs TRBV7-9 and TRBJ2-5, with 10 bases lining up with TRBD1. V was pared by 2 bases and J by 4 bases, with 7 bases of the junction left unmatched. This CDR3 region has 16 residues. The germline V gene has CDR1 SEHNR and CDR2 FQNEAQ (reference sequence). The DNA for the CDR3 is TGTGCCAGCAGCTTATTAGGACAGGGGGTAGGAGAGACCCAGTACTTC. Translating it yields CASSLLGQGVGETQYF.

This chain uses TRBV12-3 or TRBV12-4 with TRBJ2-1, with a weak D call TRBD1 (6 bases). Trimming pared 3 bases from V and 5 bases from J, leaving 8 bases between. The CDR3 has 13 amino acids. The CDR3 DNA follows: TGTGCCAGCAGTTTGGGGACACACAATGAGCAGTTCTTC. Translating it yields CASSLGTHNEQFF.

The gene calls are TRBV6-2 or TRBV6-3 and TRBJ2-5; D is possibly TRBD2 (6 bases). The germline V and J ends were trimmed by 1 base and 2 bases, with 17 bases remaining between them. CDR1 and CDR2 (germline): MNHEY, SVGEGT. The CDR3 totals 17 residues. The CDR3 is CASSYYLRPSVQETQYF. The CDR3 nucleotides are TGTGCCAGCAGTTACTACCTCAGACCTAGCGTTCAAGAGACCCAGTACTTC.

This clone was detected once. V usage is TRBV7-2 and J usage is TRBJ2-3; 11 bases line up with TRBD2. CDR3 length: 17 amino acids. The germline V gene has CDR1 SGHTA and CDR2 FQGNSA. The V gene end was trimmed by 1 base and the J gene end by 8 bases; junction bases not matched to a gene: 11. The CDR3 loop is CASSLGGGLAALGTQYF. CDR3 bases: TGTGCCAGCAGCTTAGGTGGGGGACTAGCGGCTTTGGGTACGCAGTATTTT.

The V gene is TRBV28, the J gene TRBJ2-7; 8 nucleotides match TRBD1. In germline, CDR1 is MDHEN, CDR2 SYDVKM. The CDR3 is 15 amino acids. With 5 bases clipped from V and 1 base from J, the junction kept 7 bases outside the gene matches. The CDR3 region has the DNA TGTGCCAGCAGTCCCGAGGGGACAGGATCCTACGAGCAGTACGTC. Encoded protein: CASSPEGTGSYEQYV.

CDR3 sequence reads: CASSYSYSTNEKLFF. The CDR3 nucleotides read TGTGCCAGCAGTTACTCTTACAGCACTAATGAAAAACTGTTTTTT. The chain is built from TRBV6-6 and TRBJ1-4; D is unclear. Germline V gene sequence: CDR1 MNHNY, CDR2 SVGAGI (reference sequence). V was clipped by 0 bases and J by 2 bases, with 7 bases between them. The CDR3 totals 15 residues.

This chain uses TRBV6-5 with TRBJ1-1; D remains unclear. CDR3 length equals 12 residues. Deletions cut 11 bases from V and 3 bases from J, with 13 bases between. Germline V lookup: CDR1 MNHEY, CDR2 SVGAGI. The CDR3 loop is CAPYYVYTEAFF. CDR3 in DNA: TGTGCCCCCTATTATGTGTACACTGAAGCTTTCTTT.

The chain has TRBV5-1 and TRBJ2-2, with D perhaps TRBD2 (5 bases). The CDR3 loop spans 15 amino acids. Germline V CDR1 and CDR2: SGHRS, YFSETQ. Between the trimmed V and J ends, which lost 0 bases and 6 bases, there was a span of 12 bases. The CDR3 coding sequence is TGCGCCAGCAGCTTGGCTCTAGCCGCACCCGGGGAGCTGTTTTTT. It specifies CASSLALAAPGELFF.

This chain connects TRBV19 to TRBJ1-5; TRBD1 matches at 7 bases. Germline V gene data show CDR1 as LNHDA and CDR2 as SQIVND (reference sequence). This CDR3 is 14 amino acids long. V lost 4 bases and J lost 6; bases outside the gene matches: 6. CDR3 loop: CASSNPDRSQPQHF. In nucleotides, the CDR3 is TGTGCCAGTAGTAACCCGGACAGGAGTCAGCCCCAGCATTTT.

V is TRBV3-1 (or the pseudogene TRBV3-2) and J is TRBJ2-7, with D uncertain. The CDR3 runs 15 residues. V dropped 1 base and J dropped 0 bases, with 10 bases sitting between them. Germline V CDR1 and CDR2: LGHDT, YNNKEL (reference sequence). As DNA, the CDR3 is TGTGCCAGCAGCCAAGGGGCAGCAAACTCCTACGAGCAGTACTTC. Translation gives CASSQGAANSYEQYF.

This clone came up once. The CDR3, as DNA: TGCGCCAGCAGTCTCTCGGGGGGGGAGCAGTTCTTC. This codes for CASSLSGGEQFF. The chain has TRBV23-1 and TRBJ2-1; 8 nucleotides agree with TRBD2. TRBV23-1 is identified as an open reading frame with a role that is uncertain. Germline trimming cut 4 bases from V and 10 bases from J; bases unmatched to any gene: 3. The CDR3 spans 12 residues.

The chain couples TRBV5-4 to TRBJ2-3; D perhaps matches TRBD1 (6 bases). CDR1 is SGHNT, CDR2 YYREEE, per germline (reference sequence). The CDR3 covers 17 residues. V lost 4 bases, J lost 0 bases, and 18 bases lay in between. CDR3 in amino acids: CASSPAPTGYSTDTQYF. The DNA for the CDR3 is TGTGCCAGCAGCCCAGCCCCGACAGGATACAGCACAGATACGCAGTATTTT.

CDR3 region: CSVRQGRGTEAFF. Written as DNA, the CDR3 is TGCAGCGTTCGACAGGGCAGGGGCACTGAAGCTTTCTTT. The chain carries TRBV29-1 and TRBJ1-1; 7 bases are a match to TRBD1. This CDR3 comprises 13 residues. Trimming at V came to 5 bases and at J to 4 bases, leaving 7 bases not matched to a gene. Germline V gives CDR1 SQVTM, CDR2 ANQGSEA.

The gene calls are TRBV28 and TRBJ2-7; D is perhaps TRBD1 (5 bases). Per the germline V gene, CDR1 is MDHEN and CDR2 is SYDVKM. V was cut by 5 bases and J by 3 bases, with 20 bases left in between. CDR3 length equals 16 residues. The CDR3 region has the DNA TGTGCCAGCAGTGACCAGGACACCTCAACCTTCTACGAGCAGTACGTC. Amino acid sequence: CASSDQDTSTFYEQYV.

The chain has TRBV27 and TRBJ2-7; TRBD1 matches at 8 bases. J lost 2 bases, V lost 5 bases, and 5 bases had no gene match. This CDR3 is 14 amino acids long. Germline CDR1 MNHEY, CDR2 SMNVEV (reference sequence). The CDR3 protein is CASSTGQAPYEQYV. The CDR3 coding sequence is TGTGCCAGCAGTACGGGACAGGCCCCCTACGAGCAGTACGTC.

The chain is built from TRBV5-8 and TRBJ1-2; weak D call: TRBD1 (5 bases). Trimming took off 2 bases at V and 5 bases at J, with 16 bases between the two ends. Germline V gene sequence: CDR1 SGHTS, CDR2 YDEGEE. The CDR3 is 15 amino acids. For the CDR3, the DNA is TGTGCCAGCAGCTTTACTGACAGCTTCACTTATGGCTACACCTTC. Translated: CASSFTDSFTYGYTF.

The rearrangement uses TRBV7-9 and TRBJ2-1; 14 bases are a match to TRBD2. The germline CDR1 and CDR2 sequences are SEHNR and FQNEAQ (reference sequence). The CDR3 has 14 amino acids. V was clipped by 4 bases and J by 12 bases; unmatched bases: 5. DNA of the CDR3: TGTGCCAGCAGCTCGACCGGACTAGCGGGGGGGCAGTTCTTC. Residues: CASSSTGLAGGQFF.

This chain connects TRBV19 to TRBJ1-4, with unresolved D. CDR3 length equals 13 residues. The germline CDR1 and CDR2 sequences are LNHDA and SQIVND (reference sequence). Trimming removed 9 bases from V and 4 bases from J, with 12 bases in between. CDR3 residues: CARPPEGNEKLFF. The CDR3 DNA reads as TGTGCCAGACCGCCTGAGGGTAATGAAAAACTGTTTTTT.

J is TRBJ2-1 and V is TRBV19; D perhaps matches TRBD2 (5 bases). Between the trimmed V and J ends, which lost 6 bases and 1 base, there was a span of 13 bases. The CDR3 sequence is 15 residues long. Germline loops: CDR1 LNHDA, CDR2 SQIVND (reference sequence). This chain's CDR3 is CASSPSDSSYNEQFF. CDR3 DNA: TGTGCCAGTAGCCCCTCGGACTCATCCTACAATGAGCAGTTCTTC.

The CDR3 reads CASRLYIYTDTQYF. CDR3 in DNA: TGTGCCAGCAGACTTTATATATACACAGATACGCAGTATTTT. V is TRBV28 and J is TRBJ2-3; D not certain. The germline V gene has CDR1 MDHEN and CDR2 SYDVKM. Trimming took 6 bases from V and 2 from J, leaving 12 bases between them. The CDR3 has 14 amino acids.

The chain joins TRBV29-1 to TRBJ2-1; D might be TRBD2 (6 bases). Germline V gives CDR1 SQVTM, CDR2 ANQGSEA. The CDR3 is made up of 12 amino acids. Trimming left V 3 bases short and J 4 bases short, with 7 bases between. CDR3 sequence (DNA): TGCAGCGTTGATGGGACTTACAATGAGCAGTTCTTC. This translates into CSVDGTYNEQFF.

This sequence joins TRBV2 and TRBJ1-2; the D is unclear. Trimming pared 8 bases from V and 2 bases from J, leaving 12 bases between. Germline V gene lookup returns CDR1 SNHLY and CDR2 FYNNEI. The CDR3 is 13 residues long. DNA for the CDR3: TGTGCCAGCCGCCGCGGGGAAAACTATGGCTACACCTTC. The encoded protein is CASRRGENYGYTF.

CDR3 in DNA: TGCAGCGGACAGGAAAATGGGGCCAACGTCCTGACTTTC. It translates to CSGQENGANVLTF. The rearrangement joins TRBV29-1 to TRBJ2-6, with a tentative D call TRBD1 (6 bases). Germline CDR1 reads SQVTM; CDR2 reads ANQGSEA. The CDR3 is made up of 13 amino acids. Trimming shortened V by 7 bases and J by 3 bases, and 10 bases separated the two germline ends.

The chain has TRBV19 and TRBJ1-5; a possible D gene is TRBD1 (5 bases). Germline assignment: CDR1 LNHDA and CDR2 SQIVND (reference sequence). There are 15 residues in the CDR3. The ends were cut back, 10 bases at V and 2 bases at J, with 18 bases in the middle. CDR3 in amino acids: CATKGRGGGNQPQHF. CDR3 DNA sequence: TGTGCCACTAAGGGGAGGGGCGGGGGCAATCAGCCCCAGCATTTT.

V gene TRBV9 combines with J gene TRBJ2-7; the match to TRBD1 covers 7 bases. CDR1 and CDR2 (germline): SGDLS, YYNGEE. CDR3 length: 14 amino acids. V shed 0 bases, J shed 2 bases, and the junction held 2 bases outside the gene matches. CDR3 DNA sequence: TGTGCCAGCAGCGTAGGAGGACAGGCCTACGAGCAGTACTTC. As protein: CASSVGGQAYEQYF. The full variable domain, with the rest looked up from reference TRBV9 and TRBJ2-7, is DSGVTQTPKHLITATGQRVTLRCSPRSGDLSVYWYQQSLDQGLQFLIQYYNGEERAKGNILERFSAQQFPDLHSELNLSSLELGDSALYFCASSVGGQAYEQYFGPGTRLTVT.

This rearrangement joins TRBV7-2 to TRBJ1-2, with TRBD1 matching over 11 bases. In germline, CDR1 is SGHTA, CDR2 FQGNSA. The CDR3 is made up of 15 amino acids. V was clipped by 3 bases and J by 5 bases; unmatched bases: 5. The CDR3, as DNA: TGTGCCAGCAGCTTGATGGGACAGGGGGGTTATGGCTACACCTTC. It is translated as CASSLMGQGGYGYTF.